Presented here are 14 T cell receptor beta chains from one specimen sequenced in a study of blood T cell repertoires in COVID-19. This table comes from immunoSEQ multiplex PCR, and its TCRdb copy is limited to in-frame clones, with some not included. The table lists approximately 70,000 clones, around 74% of them singletons. The sequencing sample was made of peripheral blood. The receptors shown here come from a man aged 60 to 69 with COVID-19, enrolled during active disease.

The rearrangement links TRBV2 to TRBJ2-1; perhaps TRBD2 as D (5 bases). V was pared by 7 bases and J by 5 bases, with 15 bases between. Germline V lookup: CDR1 SNHLY, CDR2 FYNNEI. The CDR3 covers 14 residues. The CDR3 loop is CASKWNSDHNEQFF. The CDR3 DNA follows: TGTGCCAGCAAATGGAATAGCGACCACAATGAGCAGTTCTTC.

This chain uses TRBV5-6 with TRBJ1-3, with 7 bases that match TRBD1. The CDR3 spans 13 residues. The trim removed 3 bases at V and 5 bases at J, leaving 2 bases unmatched. CDR1 is SGHDT, CDR2 YYEEEE, per germline. The CDR3 DNA follows: TGTGCCAGCAGCTGGGACAGTAGAAACACCATATATTTT. This gives the protein CASSWDSRNTIYF.

V is TRBV20-1 and J is TRBJ1-5; no clear D gene. The germline V gene encodes CDR1 DFQATT and CDR2 SNEGSKA (reference sequence). The CDR3 is 13 residues long. The V end lost 3 bases, the J end lost 5 bases, and 11 bases lay between the germline ends. The CDR3 DNA is TGCAGTGCTAGTAACCCGGGTGATCAGCCCCAGCATTTT. Translated, it gives CSASNPGDQPQHF.

This chain links TRBV6-5 with TRBJ1-2; D perhaps matches TRBD1 (5 bases). Germline CDR1 is MNHEY and CDR2 is SVGAGI. This CDR3 contains 14 residues. Trimming stripped 7 bases from V and 3 bases from J, with 15 bases between. The CDR3 is CASNPGAGYYGYTF. The CDR3 DNA follows: TGTGCCAGCAACCCCGGCGCAGGGTACTATGGCTACACCTTC.

The V call is TRBV6-4, the J call TRBJ2-3, with a possible D match to TRBD1 (5 bases). CDR1 is MRHNA and CDR2 is SNTAGT in the germline V gene. The CDR3 runs to 13 residues. V gave up 8 bases and J gave up 0 bases, with 9 bases separating them. As DNA, the CDR3 is TGTGCCAGCGGGGCAGATAGCACAGATACGCAGTATTTT. Translating gives CASGADSTDTQYF.

The chain joins TRBV7-9 to TRBJ2-5; 10 bases are a match to TRBD1. J was trimmed by 7 bases and V by 5 bases; bases with no gene match: 13. The CDR3 runs to 16 residues. Per the germline V gene, CDR1 is SEHNR and CDR2 is FQNEAQ (reference sequence). CDR3 DNA: TGTGCCAGCAGCACCCGTACCGGGACAGGGGCGGCGACCCAGTACTTC. Amino acids: CASSTRTGTGAATQYF.

The sample holds one count of this clone. This chain uses TRBV7-9 with TRBJ2-7; perhaps TRBD2 as D (6 bases). The CDR3 consists of 14 residues. V was trimmed by 1 base and J by 9 bases, leaving 16 bases between them. The germline V gene encodes CDR1 SEHNR and CDR2 FQNEAQ (reference sequence). CDR3 protein: CASSLGLSGRWQYF. CDR3 nucleotide sequence: TGTGCCAGCAGCTTAGGCCTTTCGGGGAGGTGGCAGTACTTC.

The CDR3 DNA sequence: TGCGCCAGCAGCTACGACATCGGGGAGCTGTTTTTT. Translation: CASSYDIGELFF. The chain recombines TRBV4-1 with TRBJ2-2; the D is unclear. This CDR3 is built from 12 residues. Germline lookup yields CDR1 MGHRA and CDR2 YSYEKL. V lost 5 bases to trimming and J lost 7 bases, with 8 bases between them.

This clone was seen a single time. The chain combines TRBV9 with TRBJ2-2, with 12 positions matching TRBD2. V trimming: 0 bases; J trimming: 3 bases; junction bases outside the gene matches: 3. The germline V gene has CDR1 SGDLS and CDR2 YYNGEE. The CDR3 extends over 17 amino acids. Written as DNA, the CDR3 is TGTGCCAGCAGCGTAGCTAGCGGGGGGGCCCACACCGGGGAGCTGTTTTTT. Protein product: CASSVASGGAHTGELFF.

V usage is TRBV10-1 and J usage is TRBJ2-5; 8 nucleotides align to TRBD1. The CDR3 sequence is 13 residues long. Germline V lookup: CDR1 WNHNN, CDR2 SYGVQD (reference sequence). The V and J ends lost 7 bases and 5 bases, in that order; junction bases with no gene match: 6. The CDR3 region is CASTFGQGETQYF. The CDR3 nucleotides are TGCGCCAGCACCTTTGGACAGGGCGAGACCCAGTACTTC.

V is TRBV19 and J is TRBJ2-3, with D perhaps TRBD2 (6 bases). This CDR3 is 13 amino acids long. Germline V gene sequence: CDR1 LNHDA, CDR2 SQIVND (reference sequence). With 9 bases removed from V and 11 bases from J, the gap between germline ends came to 21 bases. This chain's CDR3 is CASSTSSLKWQYF. Written as DNA, the CDR3 is TGTGCCAGCTCGACTAGTTCTCTAAAGTGGCAGTATTTT.

The genes are TRBV15 and TRBJ2-5; the D is unclear. Trimming left V 0 bases short and J 6 bases short, with 14 bases between. There are 15 residues in the CDR3. Germline lookup yields CDR1 LNHNV and CDR2 YYDKDF (reference sequence). The CDR3 nucleotides are TGTGCCACCAGCAGAGATCTGGCCCTCGTGAAGACCCAGTACTTC. Protein sequence: CATSRDLALVKTQYF.

The chain joins TRBV9 to TRBJ1-2; D not resolved. Germline CDR1 and CDR2: SGDLS and YYNGEE. The V gene lost 0 bases and the J gene lost 1 base, with 7 bases spanning the gap. The length of the CDR3 is 14 residues. The CDR3 spells CASSVAADNYGYTF. In DNA, the CDR3 is TGTGCCAGCAGCGTAGCAGCGGATAACTATGGCTACACCTTC.

This clone was picked up a small number of times. This rearrangement joins TRBV25-1 to TRBJ2-7; 7 bases are shared with TRBD1. V was clipped by 3 bases and J by 9 bases; unmatched bases: 14. The CDR3 consists of 15 residues. Germline V gene lookup returns CDR1 MGHDK and CDR2 SYGVNS. This CDR3 is CASSEPLGTATRQYF. In DNA, the CDR3 is TGTGCCAGCAGTGAGCCCCTCGGGACAGCCACGAGGCAGTACTTC.